This T cell receptor beta chain appears in the sequencing data of a study of blood T cell repertoires in COVID-19. The J segment lost 5 bases and the V segment lost 0 bases, leaving 3 bases of the junction unmatched. CDR3 size: 14 residues. Germline-derived CDR1 and CDR2 are ENHRY and SYGVKD. Data came from immunoSEQ multiplex PCR; TCRdb stores just in-frame clones and leaves some out. The sample lists under 300,000 clones, 75% to 90% occurring once. The receptor was isolated from a man aged 50-60 years with acute or convalescent COVID-19. The V call is TRBV10-3, the J call TRBJ2-7; 8 nucleotides agree with TRBD1. The sequenced sample was peripheral blood. CDR3 residues: CAISESDRDHEQYF. The CDR3 DNA follows: TGTGCCATCAGTGAGTCGGACAGGGACCACGAGCAGTACTTC.